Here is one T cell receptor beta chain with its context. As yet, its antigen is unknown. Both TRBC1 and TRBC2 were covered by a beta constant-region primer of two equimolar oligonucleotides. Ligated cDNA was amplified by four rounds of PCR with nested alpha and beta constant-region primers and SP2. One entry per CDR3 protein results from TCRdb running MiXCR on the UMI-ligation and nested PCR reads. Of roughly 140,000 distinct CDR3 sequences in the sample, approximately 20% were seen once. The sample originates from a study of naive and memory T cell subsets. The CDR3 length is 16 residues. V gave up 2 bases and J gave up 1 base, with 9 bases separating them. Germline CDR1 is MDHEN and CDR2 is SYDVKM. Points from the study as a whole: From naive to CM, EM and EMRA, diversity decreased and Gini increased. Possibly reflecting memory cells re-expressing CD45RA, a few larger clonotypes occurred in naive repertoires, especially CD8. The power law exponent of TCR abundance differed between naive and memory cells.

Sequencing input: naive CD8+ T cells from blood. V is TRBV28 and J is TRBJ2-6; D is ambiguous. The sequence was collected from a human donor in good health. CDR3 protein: CASSLIPPSGANVLTF. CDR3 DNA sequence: TGTGCCAGCAGTTTAATTCCCCCGTCTGGGGCCAACGTCCTGACTTTC.